This entry describes one T cell receptor (beta chain). There are many counts of this clonotype. Its binding antigen is unknown. Per-nucleotide qualities are absent, and no much larger clonotype sits a single base away. Libraries were made using PCR. The sequencer listed for this sample is Illumina HiSeq 2500. TCR library preparation used molecular barcoding, with unique molecular identifiers applied to normalize quantification of the TCRbeta repertoire. The public sequencing data were trimmed at Q25 with fastp and processed into clonotypes with MiXCR by TCRdb, which kept only in-frame beta chains. Rows are unified per CDR3 protein, each entry keeping the most common DNA and genes. Recorded for this sample are around 64,000 distinct CDR3 sequences; approximately 10% of them occurred a single time. In total, the top ten clones hold 13% of the sample. This entry belongs to a study of T-cell reconstitution after alpha-beta-depleted transplantation in children (TCRdb year 2016). For the wider study: T-cell immune reconstitution after TCRalphabeta/CD19-depleted allogeneic hematopoietic cell transplantation in children was quantitatively tracked in the study by means of TCR repertoire profiling.

The investigation overall reported the following: The frequencies of hyperexpanded clones fell over the following months, and after one year, T-cell counts and TCRbeta diversity were mostly attributed to newly produced T cells. The apparently early alphabetaT-cell count recovery about two months after transplant was reportedly dependent on only several hundred rapidly expanded clones derived from non-depleted graft cells. In some patients, high TCRbeta diversity at day 60 was attributed to recipient T cells and intrathymic progenitors that had survived conditioning.

V and J lose 0 bases and 0 bases, and a span of 10 bases separates them. The CDR3 sequence holds 15 residues, the cysteine and phenylalanine included. CDR3 DNA is the only sequence kept; it has 45 bases, read in frame from the first base. Taken from the germline V gene, the CDR1 and CDR2 loops are SGHRS and YFSETQ. Reading the label with the study, this specimen's treatment or condition is: allogeneic hematopoietic cell transplantation with graft depleted of TCRalphabeta T cells and CD19 B cells. The children who served as transplant recipients had been given grafts of TCRalphabeta/CD19-depleted allogeneic hematopoietic cells.

The V and J segments used are TRBV5-1 and TRBJ2-7; the D gene identity is not certain. The sample was PBMCs, taken before TCRalphabeta/CD19-depleted stem cell transplant. This TCR was sampled from a boy aged 5 to 17 with acute myeloid leukemia, due to receive a stem cell transplant. The DNA sequence follows: TGCGCCAGCAGCTTGGGCGCGGCTGCCTCCTACGAGCAGTACTTC. It codes for CASSLGAAASYEQYF.